These 10 T cell receptor beta chains came from one sample sequenced in a study of post-analysis software for immune sequencing data. Unique molecular identifiers tagged the TCR beta cDNA libraries. Each CDR3 protein is one row after TCRdb ran MiXCR on the PCR reads. The sample carries roughly 540,000 distinct CDR3 sequences, 30% to 40% recorded once. Study observations and caveats: Patients carried a few TRBV segments more frequently than controls did, and TRBV5-6, TRBV5-1 and TRBV20-1 were among them.

Their cognate antigens are unknown. Sequenced: blood. The receptors derive from a girl under 18 with multiple sclerosis.

This clonotype was detected only once. The rearrangement uses TRBV18 and TRBJ2-3; 9 bases map to TRBD2. V shed 0 bases, J shed 0 bases, and the junction held 7 bases outside the gene matches. CDR1 KGHSH and CDR2 LQKENI come from the germline V gene. CDR3 length equals 18 residues. CDR3 sequence reads: CASSPPSGGQPSTDTQYF. The DNA for the CDR3 is TGTGCCAGCTCACCACCTAGCGGGGGCCAACCTAGCACAGATACGCAGTATTTT.

This chain uses TRBV20-1 with TRBJ1-1; the D gene is possibly TRBD1 (6 bases). The length of the CDR3 is 13 residues. The germline V gene encodes CDR1 DFQATT and CDR2 SNEGSKA (reference sequence). V was pared by 5 bases and J by 6 bases, with 16 bases between. CDR3: CSAGLGAGAEAFF. As DNA, the CDR3 is TGCAGTGCTGGTCTGGGGGCGGGAGCTGAAGCTTTCTTT.

V gene TRBV5-4 combines with J gene TRBJ2-7; 14 positions agree with TRBD2. Trimming cost V 4 bases and J 3 bases; bases outside gene matches: 9. Looked up from germline, CDR1 is SGHNT and CDR2 is YYREEE (reference sequence). The CDR3 runs to 17 residues. This chain's CDR3 is CASSPFGTSGGSYEQYF. The CDR3 DNA reads TGTGCCAGCAGCCCGTTTGGGACTAGCGGGGGAAGCTACGAGCAGTACTTC.

The genes are TRBV6-6 and TRBJ1-6; a possible D gene is TRBD1 (5 bases). V lost 9 bases and J lost 12, with 18 bases in between. Germline values: CDR1 MNHNY, CDR2 SVGAGI (reference sequence). The length of the CDR3 is 13 residues. The CDR3 bases are TGTGCCAGTATTCGCGAGGGGCTCGAACCCCTCCACTTT. Amino acids: CASIREGLEPLHF.

The chain recombines TRBV7-3 with TRBJ1-1; D may be TRBD1 (5 bases). CDR3 length: 14 amino acids. V gave up 5 bases and J gave up 5 bases, with 15 bases separating them. Germline V gene lookup returns CDR1 SGHTA and CDR2 FQGTGA. CDR3 in DNA: TGTGCCAGCAGCCTAGGAGGGGCAAGGACTGAAGCTTTCTTT. Encoded protein: CASSLGGARTEAFF.

The rearrangement links TRBV5-5 to TRBJ2-3; D not resolved. Trimming took off 4 bases at V and 8 bases at J, with 11 bases between the two ends. The germline V gene has CDR1 SGHKS and CDR2 YYEKEE (reference sequence). The CDR3 extends over 12 amino acids. The CDR3 bases are TGTGCCAGCAGCAAGCTAGAAGGTACGCAGTATTTT. Translated: CASSKLEGTQYF.

This chain links TRBV5-1 with TRBJ2-3; TRBD1 matches at 8 bases. The CDR3 has 15 residues. Germline CDR1 reads SGHRS; CDR2 reads YFSETQ. V lost 1 base, J lost 4 bases, and 5 bases stayed unmatched. The CDR3: CASSLWTGMSDTQYF. The CDR3 coding sequence is TGCGCCAGCAGCTTGTGGACAGGGATGTCAGATACGCAGTATTTT.

This clonotype has only one observation. This rearrangement joins TRBV18 to TRBJ2-1; 10 bases line up with TRBD2. Germline CDR1 and CDR2: KGHSH and LQKENI. The CDR3 runs 16 residues. The junction had 6 bases not matched to a gene; V was cut back by 3 bases and J by 4 bases. DNA of the CDR3: TGTGCCAGCTCACCTTTCGCGACTAGCGGGTACAATGAGCAGTTCTTC. Its translation: CASSPFATSGYNEQFF.

The chain combines TRBV4-1 with TRBJ2-7; D remains unclear. Per germline, CDR1 MGHRA and CDR2 YSYEKL. The CDR3 runs 15 residues. The ends were cut back, 0 bases at V and 1 base at J, with 10 bases in the middle. CDR3 DNA sequence: TGCGCCAGCAGCCAAGACGAATCCGGGTCCTACGAGCAGTACTTC. Protein: CASSQDESGSYEQYF.

The chain employs TRBV20-1 and TRBJ2-5, with 8 bases lining up with TRBD2. CDR1 and CDR2 (germline): DFQATT, SNEGSKA (reference sequence). With V trimmed by 6 bases and J by 5 bases, 11 bases remained unmatched. The CDR3 has 14 amino acids. As DNA, the CDR3 is TGCAGTGCGCTAACCGGGACTAGTGGGGAGACCCAGTACTTC. Amino acid sequence: CSALTGTSGETQYF.